This T cell receptor (beta chain) is drawn from a study of T cells after yellow fever vaccination. Broader study findings: In post-booster samples, most primary-vaccination clones reappeared (about 96% CD4, about 91% CD8). From the bulk population, abundant clonotypes could contaminate and appear within FACS-sorted repertoires.

This clonotype has just a few counts. Its antigen remains unidentified. Trimming pared 5 bases from V and 7 bases from J, leaving 32 bases between. The germline gives CDR1 LGHNA, CDR2 YSLEER. CDR3 length equals 20 residues. TCRdb called the 5' RACE reads again in MiXCR, with one record for every CDR3 protein. Of under 500,000 distinct CDR3 sequences listed, roughly 20% are singletons. This TCR was sampled from a man aged 18 to 29 who received the YFV17D yellow fever vaccine. Sequencing used PBMCs, obtained before the yellow fever booster vaccination. This rearrangement joins TRBV4-3 to TRBJ1-4; no firm D call. DNA for the CDR3: TGCGCCAGCAGCGCTCGTAGTAAGGGCCCAGAGTCCTTGGGTGGTGAAAAACTGTTTTTT. It translates to CASSARSKGPESLGGEKLFF.